The clone carrying this T cell receptor (beta chain) has just one count. This entry comes from a study of Ad26.COV2.S vaccination and SARS-CoV-2 variants. Method: immunoSEQ multiplex PCR; TCRdb's copy keeps in-frame clones and lacks some. The table has 500,000 or so clones, around 90% seen once; the top ten hold 9.5% to 15%. Treatment denoted: around 19 received Ad26.COV2.S at low or high dose, single or two shots; roughly 5 received placebo; per-sample allocation not given. It was on day 63 after the first vaccine or placebo injection that samples were taken. The junction had 6 bases not matched to a gene; V was cut back by 3 bases and J by 4 bases. Germline CDR1 and CDR2: KGHSH and LQKENI. This CDR3 contains 16 residues.

This receptor was taken from a person between 18 and 65 years old who received the Ad26.COV2.S COVID-19 vaccine or a placebo. Source: peripheral blood, taken in a trial of Ad26.COV2.S vaccine versus placebo. The chain employs TRBV18 and TRBJ2-2, with TRBD1 matching 9 bases. The CDR3 nucleotides read TGTGCCAGCTCACCGCAGGGGACAGGGCTCACCGGGGAGCTGTTTTTT. This encodes CASSPQGTGLTGELFF.